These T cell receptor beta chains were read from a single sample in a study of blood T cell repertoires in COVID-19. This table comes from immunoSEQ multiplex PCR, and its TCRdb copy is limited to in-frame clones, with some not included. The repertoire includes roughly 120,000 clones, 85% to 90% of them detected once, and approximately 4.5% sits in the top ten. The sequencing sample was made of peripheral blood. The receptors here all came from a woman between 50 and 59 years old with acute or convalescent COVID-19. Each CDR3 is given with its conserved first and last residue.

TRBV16 CASSQSILAGDDEQFF
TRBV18 CASSSDVGTQPQHF
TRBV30 CAWSAQAYYGYTF
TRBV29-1 CSVDLEKGDPQEAFF
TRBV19 CASRGLARETQYF
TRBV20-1 CSARRAEQFF
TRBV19 CASSITQGRDSKAFF
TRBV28 CASSLGASGHPRQYF
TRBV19 CASSALAGEAETQYF
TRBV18 CASSPQRLENTGELFF
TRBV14 CASSQVFLAGSSYNEQFF
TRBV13 CASSPPTGGIENEQFF
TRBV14 CASSQDWRGLDTQYF
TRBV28 CASSVQGAVNYGYTF
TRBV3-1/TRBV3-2 CASSHPRNTDTQYF
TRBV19 CASSISGDTEAFF
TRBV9 CASSVDGGGLSYEQYF
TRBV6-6 CASRGHQGAGGDEQYF
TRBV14 CASSQAPGRTEAFF
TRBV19 CASRPDRGKNIQYF
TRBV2 CASSESYSSSYNEQFF
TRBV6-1 CASSEVRGQGANEQFF
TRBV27 CASRKAGGGREQFF
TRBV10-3 CAIGQISLGTEAFF
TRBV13 CASSLESDFYGSNTEAFF
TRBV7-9 CASSRGTGERYTF
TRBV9 CASSRGADTQYF
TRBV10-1 CASSEYREGTEAFF
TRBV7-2 CASSLGLQGGYGYTF
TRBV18 CASSPTADLYHF
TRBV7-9 CASSLGLAPFF
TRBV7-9 CASSFPWTGIAAEAFF
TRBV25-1 CASSDPAGSTDTQYF
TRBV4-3 CASSQDLTGDGYTF
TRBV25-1 CASSAGAWGLEGYTF
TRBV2 CASTRAGGNTGELFF
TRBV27 CASSSSSSGRGNEQFF
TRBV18 CASSPNRGDTQYF
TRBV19 CASSRFVGSGTSGNEQFF
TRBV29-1 CSVGHRVTEAFF
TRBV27 CASTLMGGSYEQYF
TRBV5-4 CASSLDGRTANTEAFF
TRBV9 CASSGLPTARGYGYTF
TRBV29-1 CSVRVAGVDNEQFF